These T cell receptor beta chains were read from a single sample in a study of shared clonotypes between healthy human individuals. Some clones are missing from TCRdb's copy, which holds only in-frame ones; the method was immunoSEQ multiplex PCR. The sample yields about 980,000 clones, about three quarters seen once. What was sequenced was memory CD4+ T cells sorted from blood. The source is a man between 18 and 29 years old in good health. The CDR3 runs from the conserved cysteine through the conserved F or W. A D gene is named only where the DNA matches it firmly. Clone size appears in some rows only: once, few, many, or a class for an expanded clone.

>TRBV2|TRBD1|TRBJ2-3|-
CASAGTGGKDTQYF
TGTGCCAGCGCCGGGACAGGGGGCAAAGATACGCAGTATTTT
>TRBV5-1|-|TRBJ2-7|-
CASSSPGYEQYF
TGCGCCAGCAGCTCACCGGGTTACGAGCAGTACTTC
>TRBV9|-|TRBJ1-1|-
CASSVDGRMNTEAFF
TGTGCCAGCAGCGTAGATGGCAGGATGAACACTGAAGCTTTCTTT
>TRBV11-2|TRBD2|TRBJ2-2|-
CASSSRLAGTGELFF
TGTGCCAGCAGCTCCAGACTAGCGGGCACCGGGGAGCTGTTTTTT
>TRBV25-1|-|TRBJ1-5|-
CASSDRDDQPQHF
TGTGCCAGCAGTGACAGGGATGATCAGCCCCAGCATTTT
>TRBV19|TRBD2|TRBJ2-7|-
CASSPSGGTYEQYF
TGTGCCAGTAGTCCTAGCGGGGGGACCTACGAGCAGTACTTC
>TRBV28|TRBD1|TRBJ1-2|-
CASSSFRDRGNGYTF
TGTGCCAGCAGTTCGTTCCGGGACAGGGGTAATGGCTACACCTTC
>TRBV5-4|TRBD1|TRBJ1-2|-
CASSYDRGSPYGYTF
TGTGCCAGCAGCTATGACAGGGGGTCTCCCTATGGCTACACCTTC
>TRBV5-8|-|TRBJ1-5|once
CASSLEENQPQHF
TGTGCCAGCAGCTTGGAGGAAAATCAGCCCCAGCATTTT
>TRBV7-2|TRBD1|TRBJ2-3|-
CASSLGGTGTDTQYF
TGTGCCAGCAGCTTAGGCGGGACAGGGACAGATACGCAGTATTTT
>TRBV5-6|TRBD1|TRBJ1-2|-
CASSLTTGHYGYTF
TGTGCCAGCAGCTTGACGACAGGGCACTATGGCTACACCTTC
>TRBV30|-|TRBJ1-2|-
CVWHADNGYTF
TGTGTCTGGCACGCGGATAATGGCTACACCTTC
>TRBV28|TRBD2|TRBJ2-7|-
CASSLAVAGGPEQYF
TGTGCCAGCAGCCTAGCGGTGGCGGGGGGGCCCGAGCAGTACTTC
>TRBV6-1|-|TRBJ1-2|-
CASSASLTPAQGYTF
TGTGCCAGCAGTGCCTCTCTCACGCCGGCGCAGGGCTACACCTTC
>TRBV28|-|TRBJ1-6|once
CASSFAGGSYNSPLHF
TGTGCCAGCAGTTTCGCGGGGGGGTCCTATAATTCACCCCTCCACTTT
>TRBV28|-|TRBJ1-1|-
CASSSVEGHTEAFF
TGTGCCAGCAGTTCGGTCGAGGGGCACACTGAAGCTTTCTTT
>TRBV27|-|TRBJ1-3|-
CASSREGRASGNTIYF
TGTGCCAGCAGTCGGGAGGGTCGGGCATCTGGAAACACCATATATTTT
>TRBV5-1|TRBD1|TRBJ2-7|-
CASSSFGQGETRQYF
TGCGCCAGCAGCTCTTTTGGACAGGGGGAGACCCGGCAGTACTTC
>TRBV5-3|-|TRBJ1-5|-
CARSYKQIKLVFGNQPQHF
TGTGCCAGAAGCTACAAGCAGATTAAATTGGTCTTTGGCAATCAGCCCCAGCATTTT
>TRBV6-1|-|TRBJ2-2|-
CASSVGPGGELFF
TGTGCCAGCAGTGTCGGACCGGGCGGGGAGCTGTTTTTT
>TRBV6-5|TRBD1|TRBJ1-4|-
CASSPTSGTAIKLFF
TGTGCCAGCAGTCCTACCTCCGGGACAGCGATAAAACTGTTTTTT
>TRBV5-6|-|TRBJ1-5|-
CASSAEGVKGNQPQHF
TGTGCCAGCAGCGCTGAGGGGGTTAAGGGCAATCAGCCCCAGCATTTT
>TRBV5-4|-|TRBJ1-2|-
CASSVGSNYGYTF
TGTGCCAGCAGCGTAGGGTCTAACTATGGCTACACCTTC
>TRBV7-7|TRBD2|TRBJ2-1|once
CASSPLRGGEQFF
TGTGCTAGCAGCCCCCTACGCGGGGGGGAGCAGTTCTTC
>TRBV9|-|TRBJ1-4|few
CASSVDPVANEKLFF
TGTGCCAGCAGCGTAGACCCTGTAGCTAATGAAAAACTGTTTTTT
>TRBV6-1|-|TRBJ1-2|-
CASSLGYTF
TGTGCCAGCAGTTTAGGCTACACCTTC
>TRBV30|-|TRBJ2-3|-
CAWRGGGGTDTQYF
TGTGCCTGGAGAGGGGGAGGAGGCACAGATACGCAGTATTTT
>TRBV7-2|TRBD2|TRBJ2-7|-
CASSWTSGTYEQYF
TGTGCCAGCAGCTGGACTAGCGGGACCTACGAGCAGTACTTC
>TRBV7-2|-|TRBJ2-2|-
CASRVRANTGELFF
TGTGCCAGCAGGGTCCGAGCGAACACCGGGGAGCTGTTTTTT
>TRBV7-2|-|TRBJ1-5|-
CASSLSQTGVNQPQHF
TGTGCCAGCAGCCTCAGCCAGACAGGAGTCAATCAGCCCCAGCATTTT
>TRBV5-4|TRBD1|TRBJ2-7|once
CASSPDRANEQYF
TGTGCCAGCAGCCCGGACAGGGCCAACGAGCAGTACTTC
>TRBV10-3|-|TRBJ2-3|-
CAISPGAARVGTDTQYF
TGTGCCATCAGCCCAGGGGCCGCGAGGGTGGGTACAGATACGCAGTATTTT
>TRBV28|-|TRBJ2-2|-
CASSFPVTGELFF
TGTGCCAGCAGTTTTCCGGTCACCGGGGAGCTGTTTTTT
>TRBV29-1|-|TRBJ1-1|-
CSVERGGTEAFF
TGCAGCGTTGAAAGGGGGGGCACTGAAGCTTTCTTT
>TRBV19|-|TRBJ2-3|-
CASSIVKDTQYF
TGTGCCAGTAGTATAGTCAAAGATACGCAGTATTTT
>TRBV5-4|-|TRBJ2-6|-
CASSPDWAGGANVLTF
TGTGCCAGCAGCCCGGACTGGGCGGGAGGGGCCAACGTCCTGACTTTC
>TRBV20-1|-|TRBJ2-1|few
CSAPRGNEQFF
TGCAGTGCGCCTAGGGGTAATGAGCAGTTCTTC
>TRBV5-4|-|TRBJ2-1|-
CASRSRDEYNEQFF
TGTGCCAGCAGGTCACGGGACGAATACAATGAGCAGTTCTTC